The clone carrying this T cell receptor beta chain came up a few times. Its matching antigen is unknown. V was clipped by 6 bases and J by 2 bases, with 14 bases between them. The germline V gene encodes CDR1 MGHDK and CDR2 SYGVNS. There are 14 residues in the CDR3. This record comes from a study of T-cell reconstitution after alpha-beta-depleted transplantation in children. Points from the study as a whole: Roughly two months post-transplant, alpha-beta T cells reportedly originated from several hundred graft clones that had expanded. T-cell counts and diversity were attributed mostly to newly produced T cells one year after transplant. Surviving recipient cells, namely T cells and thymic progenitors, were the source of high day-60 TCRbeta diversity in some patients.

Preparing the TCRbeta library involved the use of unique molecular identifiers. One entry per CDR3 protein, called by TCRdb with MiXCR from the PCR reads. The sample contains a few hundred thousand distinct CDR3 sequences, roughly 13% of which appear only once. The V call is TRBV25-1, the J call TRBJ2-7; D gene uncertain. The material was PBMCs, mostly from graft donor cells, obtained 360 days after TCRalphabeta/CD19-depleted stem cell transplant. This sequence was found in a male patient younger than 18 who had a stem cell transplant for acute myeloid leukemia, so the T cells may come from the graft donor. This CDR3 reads CASRMGREPYEQYF. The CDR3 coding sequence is TGTGCCAGCAGGATGGGAAGGGAACCCTACGAGCAGTACTTC.